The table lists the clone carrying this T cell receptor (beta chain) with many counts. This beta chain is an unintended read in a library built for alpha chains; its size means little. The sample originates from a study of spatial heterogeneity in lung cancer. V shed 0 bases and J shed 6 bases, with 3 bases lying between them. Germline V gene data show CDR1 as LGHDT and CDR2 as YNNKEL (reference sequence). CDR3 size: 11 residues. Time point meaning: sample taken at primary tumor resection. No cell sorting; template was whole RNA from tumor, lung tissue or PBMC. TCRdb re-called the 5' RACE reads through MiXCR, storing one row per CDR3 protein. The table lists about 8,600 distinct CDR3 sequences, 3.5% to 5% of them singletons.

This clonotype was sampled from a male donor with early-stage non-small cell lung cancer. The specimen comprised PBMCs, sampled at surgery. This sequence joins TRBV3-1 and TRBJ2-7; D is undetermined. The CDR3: CASSQDFEQYF. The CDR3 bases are TGTGCCAGCAGCCAAGATTTCGAGCAGTACTTC.